This T cell receptor (beta chain) originates from a study of blood T cell repertoires in COVID-19 (TCRdb year 2020). In terms of the full investigation: Samples from collaborators originated in the United States, Italy and Spain and spanned both the acute and convalescent phases of COVID-19. The repertoires were released in a freely available public database intended as a resource for research on the immune response to SARS-CoV-2. The samples were drawn from two sources: the first 160 participants of the ongoing ImmuneRACE study, and 1,000 to 1,500 subjects contributed by 6 global collaborators. The sample metadata nearly always contained a de-identified subject ID, COVID-19 status, age in years and sex. Where HLA class I and class II types were available, the types were taken from metadata supplied by the sample provider, not from assay-based typing. Subjects who had been exposed to COVID-19, were actively infected with it, or had recovered from it provided the deeply sampled blood TCRbeta repertoires that made up the dataset. The material from the prospective study consisted of cDNA or gDNA derived from T cells, B-cell-depleted T cells, or PBMCs. What the authors observed across the whole study: The amount of clinical and demographic metadata varied by source and participant and was provided uncurated.

The immunoSEQ Assay, a bias-controlled multiplex PCR, was used to amplify TCRbeta CDR3 regions from genomic DNA. Per the authors' processing: The number of nucleated cells in each sample was estimated from the amplification of reference gene primers within the assay. To quantify the absolute abundance of each unique TCRbeta CDR3 rearrangement, sequence reads were collapsed and filtered. For each sample, productive Simpson clonality was calculated as the square root of Simpson's diversity index over productive rearrangements. Here the immuneACCESS table is served through TCRdb, limited to in-frame sequences with V and J called. Missing clones are a known gap in these copies; in checked studies unresolved V genes cover under half, and the rest lacks a known reason. Clone size and V and J calls were adopted from that table, with D and trimming inferred from the DNA. This sample has about 150,000 clones in its table, and roughly 84% of those were observed once. The top ten clonotypes cover 8.9% of the sample.

A word on this clone: Its antigen is currently not known. No much larger clonotype is one base removed from it; base qualities were not supplied.

In Seattle, one collaborating source enrolled patients while the infection was active and tracked those patients longitudinally over the course of disease. Each collaborating institution followed its own protocols to collect whole blood in K2EDTA tubes. For TCRbeta analysis, collaborator samples were shipped as frozen whole blood, as isolated PBMCs, or as DNA extracted from either sample type. Specimen: peripheral blood. The clonotype originates from a man younger than 40 with COVID-19, enrolled during active disease.

The sequence in DNA is TGTGCCAGCAGTTACGAGGGCAATGAGCAGTTCTTC. Its protein is CASSYEGNEQFF. The sequence links TRBV6-5 to TRBJ2-1; tentative D gene TRBD2, with 5 bases matching. CDR1 and CDR2 were assigned from the germline V gene as MNHEY and SVGAGI. The CDR3 numbers 12 residues from cysteine through phenylalanine. Kept here is only the CDR3 DNA, which spans 36 bases and is read in frame from base 1. The V end loses 2 bases and the J end loses 6 bases, and a stretch of 5 bases separates them.